The sequence of this TCR beta chain was determined in a study of blood T cell repertoires in COVID-19. On the study more broadly: T cells, B-cell-depleted T cells, or PBMCs supplied cDNA or gDNA.

Repertoires were generated with immunoSEQ multiplex PCR, while TCRdb's copy carries only in-frame clones and drops some. The sample lists 200,000 to 250,000 clones, about 85% seen once, with about 12% in the top ten. Germline CDR1 and CDR2: SQVTM and ANQGSEA. This CDR3 is built from 16 residues. Germline trimming cut 0 bases from V and 4 bases from J; bases unmatched to any gene: 9. This receptor was taken from a woman younger than 30 who had recovered from COVID-19. The genes are TRBV29-1 and TRBJ2-3; TRBD2 matches at 8 bases. The sample comprised peripheral blood. The CDR3 protein is CSVEDVERELADTQYF. The DNA for the CDR3 is TGCAGCGTTGAAGATGTAGAGCGGGAGCTGGCAGATACGCAGTATTTT.